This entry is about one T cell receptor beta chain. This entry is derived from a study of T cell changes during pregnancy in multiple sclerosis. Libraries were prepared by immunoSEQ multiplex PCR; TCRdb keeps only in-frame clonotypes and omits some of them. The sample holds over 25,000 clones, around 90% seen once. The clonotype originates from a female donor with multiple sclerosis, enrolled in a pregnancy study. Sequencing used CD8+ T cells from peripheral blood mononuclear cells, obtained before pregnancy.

The CDR3 protein is CASSPGVDTGELFF. DNA for the CDR3: TGCGCCAGCAGCCCCGGGGTGGACACCGGGGAGCTGTTTTTT. The chain recombines TRBV4-1 with TRBJ2-2; tentative D call: TRBD2 (5 bases). Germline V gives CDR1 MGHRA, CDR2 YSYEKL. The CDR3 spans 14 residues. V was pared by 4 bases and J by 3 bases, with 9 bases between.